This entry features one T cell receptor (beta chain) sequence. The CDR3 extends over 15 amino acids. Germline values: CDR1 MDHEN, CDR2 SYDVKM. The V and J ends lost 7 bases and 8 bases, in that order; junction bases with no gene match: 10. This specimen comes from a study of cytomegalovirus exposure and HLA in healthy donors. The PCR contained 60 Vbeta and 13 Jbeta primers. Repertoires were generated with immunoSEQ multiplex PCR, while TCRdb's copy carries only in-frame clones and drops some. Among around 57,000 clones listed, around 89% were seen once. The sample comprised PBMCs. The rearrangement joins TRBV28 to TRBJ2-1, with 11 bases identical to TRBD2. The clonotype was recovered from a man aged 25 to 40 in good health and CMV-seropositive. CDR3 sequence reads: CASTLLAGGPDEQFF. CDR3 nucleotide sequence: TGTGCCAGCACTCTATTAGCGGGAGGGCCGGATGAGCAGTTCTTC.